This entry is about one T cell receptor (beta chain). Its binding antigen is unknown. No clone much larger than this one lies a single base away; base qualities are absent. Using the deep immunoSEQ assay, TCR CDR3 regions were amplified from genomic DNA by multiplex PCR. Genomic DNA extracted from each cell subset was distributed evenly over all wells of several immunoSEQ 96-well plates, and each plate served as one replicate. Each replicate PCR for sorted subsets received roughly 0.2 ug genomic DNA, equal to 30,000 or so T cell genomes. Purified libraries were measured with a Qubit 3.0 fluorometer, size-checked on a Bioanalyzer 2100, and measured again with the KAPA Library Quantification kit. Every immunoSEQ 96-well plate was sequenced on a dedicated single-read 150-cycle Illumina NextSeq 550 flow cell. Under the source paper's analysis protocol: Because only junctional sequences without quality scores were contained in the immunoSEQ output, filtering matching that applied to full-length reads could not be performed. To assign V/J genes and CDR3, sequences were annotated against IMGT germline references using PyIR, a Python wrapper for IgBLAST v1.9. Any read was removed if the V/J assignment was weak (E-value above 1e-6), the CDR3 was missing, or the read contained stop codons, out-of-frame junctions, or ambiguous translated residues. A V3J clonotype was defined by an identical inferred V gene, J gene, and CDR3 amino acid sequence. The percentage overlap between two repertoires was calculated by dividing the number of shared unique clonotypes by the size of the smaller repertoire. RTK rarefaction, the Chao1 estimator, and Recon v2.1 estimates of unobserved clonotypes were used to assess repertoire richness. Generation probabilities for all TCRbeta clonotypes obtained by the gDNA method from several donors were computed using OLGA. What TCRdb holds here is the immuneACCESS table cut down to in-frame rearrangements. Part of the clones is not present; checked against another copy, under half of the missing clones reflect an unresolved V gene, and the others are unexplained. V, J and clone size derive from that table, while D and trimming were established from the DNA sequence. The sample table contains about 2 million clones; only one count was recorded for 85% to 95% of them. The ten largest clones capture under 0.15% of the sample.

The donors were healthy, HIV-negative adults with no recently reported acute infections or vaccinations. Every donor was a Caucasian adult living in Nashville, Tennessee, USA. Magnetic negative selection was used to enrich CD4+ T cells, after which naive cells were positively selected on CD45RA and the negative fraction became the memory subset. Blood was collected by leukapheresis, and PBMCs were isolated by Ficoll-Histopaque density gradient centrifugation and then cryopreserved in liquid nitrogen vapor phase. Analytical flow cytometry was used to check the purity and quantity of each magnetically sorted T cell population. Each sorted fraction had its genomic DNA isolated and then quantified by UV absorbance on a Nanodrop 2000c. The entry originates in a study of shared clonotypes between healthy human individuals (dated by TCRdb to about 2020). Turning to the overall study: A couple of women and three men aged 18 to 49 years were included in the cohort. Between about 0.94 and 8.9 billion PBMCs per donor were obtained by leukapheresis. To increase sequencing depth and limit assay-specific biases, different laboratories used diverse techniques to prepare libraries and sequence TCR repertoires. For each donor, CD4 naive and CD4 memory were each given three plates, CD8 naive was given two plates, and CD8 memory was given one plate. The study deeply sequenced blood TCR repertoires of several healthy adults to estimate repertoire size and the extent of clonotype sharing between individuals.

The CDR3 numbers 11 residues from cysteine through phenylalanine. Of all the DNA, just the CDR3 is kept, 33 bases in frame from base 1. The junction carries 6 bases between V and J, which are trimmed by 0 bases and 9 bases respectively. CDR1 is given as SGHRS and CDR2 as YFSETQ, both from the germline V gene. What the study reported, not specific to this receptor: Because the study included a small number of donors, the genetic and exposure-history diversity represented was limited. Larger estimated clonotype richness was generally found for naive subsets than for memory subsets. Sampling was restricted to blood, and TCR repertoires in tissue are likely to differ from TCR repertoires in blood. Based on pairwise subsampling, the degree of clonotype sharing among donors was expected to be affected by sequencing depth. Compared with non-shared clonotypes, the clonotypes found in all four sorted-subset donors had higher generation probabilities. Incomplete sequencing was indicated by rarefaction of sorted-subset datasets, despite the large sequencing depth. When several donors were compared, the shared fraction of clonotypes was around 4.6% for naive CD4, 3.5% for naive CD8, about 2.4% for memory CD4, and 0.4% for memory CD8.

Sequenced input: naive CD4+ T cells sorted from blood. Reading the label with the study, this specimen's cell subset or site is: CD45RA+ positively selected. This TCR derives from a man between 18 and 29 years old in good health. The chain links TRBV5-1 with TRBJ2-5, with the D call perhaps TRBD1 or TRBD2, as 5 bases match in each case. The DNA sequence is given as TGCGCCAGCAGCTTGGGAGGGGCCCAGTACTTC. This encodes CASSLGGAQYF.